A single sample is the source of the 30 T cell receptor beta chains below, sequenced in a study of Tregs in tolerant kidney transplant recipients. The nonmyeloablative bone marrow transplants came from related graft donors, with transient mixed chimerism. This table comes from immunoSEQ multiplex PCR, and its TCRdb copy is limited to in-frame clones, with some not included. This table lists some 15,000 clones. The sample here was CD4+ T cells from blood (PBMCs), taken 12 months after the transplant. Receptors were obtained from a human patient who received a combined kidney and bone marrow transplant. Some T cells may be provided by the graft donor.

With respect to this clone: The read finishes 3 residues shy of the CDR3 end, and the germline J gene is used to complete it. The chain carries TRBV6-2 or TRBV6-3 and TRBJ2-3, with TRBD2 matching 7 bases. Trimming removed 3 bases from V and 0 bases from J; junction bases left unmatched: 6. Germline CDR1 and CDR2: MNHEY and SVGEGT. There are 16 residues in the CDR3. The sequenced CDR3 bases are TGTGCCAGCAGTTATGGCGGGAGTAGAAGCACAGATACG. It codes for CASSYGGSRSTDT. The whole CDR3 protein is CASSYGGSRSTDTQYF.

Comments on this clone: The sequence runs out 3 residues before the end of the CDR3; the remainder is reconstructed from the germline J gene. This chain connects TRBV4-2 to TRBJ1-4, with D possibly TRBD1 on 6 matching bases. The CDR3 extends over 16 amino acids. Looked up from germline, CDR1 is LGHNA and CDR2 is YNFKEQ. Trimming took 3 bases from V and 2 from J, leaving 13 bases between them. The CDR3: CASSQSGGGTNEKLFF. CDR3 bases read: TGTGCCAGCAGCCAGTCGGGGGGCGGTACTAATGAAAAA.

A note on this clone: The sequence runs out 3 residues before the end of the CDR3; the remainder is reconstructed from the germline J gene. The chain links TRBV10-3 to TRBJ1-1; D might be TRBD1 (6 bases). This CDR3 region has 15 residues. Germline-derived CDR1 and CDR2 are ENHRY and SYGVKD. V dropped 3 bases and J dropped 0 bases, with 11 bases sitting between them. CDR3 sequence reads: CAISDAQGMNTEAFF. The CDR3 bases that were read are TGTGCCATCAGTGATGCACAGGGTATGAACACTGAA.

The CDR3 here is CSALTSGRTNEQFF. CDR3 bases read: TGCAGTGCTTTGACTAGCGGGAGGACGAATGAG. V gene TRBV20-1 combines with J gene TRBJ2-1, with 13 positions matching TRBD2. Read data end 3 residues before the CDR3 end; the end is taken from the germline J gene. The V gene end was trimmed by 5 bases and the J gene end by 7 bases; junction bases not matched to a gene: 5. Looked up from germline, CDR1 is DFQATT and CDR2 is SNEGSKA (reference sequence). This CDR3 comprises 14 residues.

As regards this clone: The observed sequence ends 3 residues before the CDR3 terminus, with the missing tail filled in from the germline J gene. The rearrangement links TRBV9 to TRBJ2-1, with TRBD2 matching 9 bases. The CDR3 is 14 residues long. The ends lost 7 bases at V and 8 bases at J; junction bases unmatched: 10. Germline values: CDR1 SGDLS, CDR2 YYNGEE. The sequenced CDR3 bases are TGTGCCAGCTCTACCGTAGCGGGAGTATATGAG. Residues: CASSTVAGVYE. The entire CDR3 reads CASSTVAGVYEQFF.

On this clone itself: The read is 3 residues too short to cover the CDR3 end, so that end is filled in from the germline J gene. The rearrangement uses TRBV10-3 and TRBJ2-7, with 8 positions matching TRBD2. The CDR3 extends over 12 amino acids. Germline loops: CDR1 ENHRY, CDR2 SYGVKD. Germline trimming cut 9 bases from V and 0 bases from J; bases unmatched to any gene: 1. CDR3 bases read: TGTGCCATAGCGGGAGACTCCTACGAG. This sequence encodes CAIAGDSYE. The whole CDR3 is CAIAGDSYEQYF.

Regarding this clone: The CDR3 goes on 3 residues after the read ends, and that part is filled in from the germline J gene. The chain recombines TRBV29-1 with TRBJ1-1; D remains unclear. CDR1 and CDR2 (germline): SQVTM, ANQGSEA. V was clipped by 4 bases and J by 3 bases, with 6 bases between them. This CDR3 is 11 amino acids long. CDR3 amino acids: CSVVHYTEAFF. The sequenced part of the CDR3 DNA is TGCAGCGTTGTTCATTACACTGAA.

In regard to this clone: Read sequence stops 3 residues before the CDR3 end, and the germline J gene provides the missing end. The gene calls are TRBV19 and TRBJ1-5, with D uncertain. Deletions cut 3 bases from V and 1 base from J, with 4 bases between. In germline, CDR1 is LNHDA, CDR2 SQIVND (reference sequence). The CDR3 sequence is 13 residues long. CDR3 protein: CASSIQSNQPQHF. CDR3 DNA (partial): TGTGCCAGTAGTATCCAAAGCAATCAGCCC.

With respect to this clone: Read sequence stops 3 residues before the CDR3 end, and the germline J gene provides the missing end. The rearrangement uses TRBV19 and TRBJ2-6; 7 bases map to TRBD1. This CDR3 has 18 residues. J gave up 1 base and V 7 bases, and 13 bases lay outside the gene matches. Germline V gene sequence: CDR1 LNHDA, CDR2 SQIVND (reference sequence). The CDR3 bases that were read are TGTGCCAGTAATATGGGTGACAGGGTAGGTTCTGGGGCCAACGTC. Its protein product is CASNMGDRVGSGANV. The CDR3 in its entirety is CASNMGDRVGSGANVLTF.

Points on this clone: The read ends 3 residues shy of where the CDR3 ends; the end is completed using the germline J gene. The genes are TRBV7-3 and TRBJ1-1, with a weak D call TRBD1 (5 bases). CDR1 is SGHTA and CDR2 is FQGTGA in the germline V gene. This CDR3 contains 14 residues. Trimming cost V 5 bases and J 5 bases, with 15 bases left between them. The CDR3 DNA, read in part, is TGTGCCAGCAGCCCGACTGGCAGGGTGACTGAA. Residues: CASSPTGRVTE. The whole CDR3 reads CASSPTGRVTEAFF.

Comments on this clone: Read sequence stops 3 residues before the CDR3 end, and the germline J gene provides the missing end. V and J are TRBV20-1 and TRBJ2-7; TRBD2 agrees at 11 bases. Germline V gene lookup returns CDR1 DFQATT and CDR2 SNEGSKA (reference sequence). CDR3 length: 13 amino acids. After removal of 5 bases from V and 3 bases from J, the junction contained 3 bases not matched to a gene. The CDR3: CSAPGLADYEQYF. The sequenced part of the CDR3 DNA is TGCAGTGCTCCGGGACTAGCGGACTACGAG.

With respect to this clone: The sequence runs out 3 residues before the end of the CDR3; the remainder is reconstructed from the germline J gene. The rearrangement uses TRBV18 and TRBJ2-2, with TRBD1 matching over 8 bases. Germline CDR1 KGHSH, CDR2 LQKENI. CDR3 length: 15 amino acids. Germline trimming cut 6 bases from V and 6 bases from J; bases unmatched to any gene: 9. Incomplete CDR3 DNA: TGTGCCAGCTCCAAGACAGGGGAGTTTTCCGGGGAG. This codes for CASSKTGEFSGE. The whole CDR3 protein reads CASSKTGEFSGELFF.

As regards this clone: The read finishes 3 residues shy of the CDR3 end, and the germline J gene is used to complete it. The rearrangement uses TRBV28 and TRBJ2-6, with 10 bases fitting TRBD1. Germline V gives CDR1 MDHEN, CDR2 SYDVKM. The CDR3 runs to 17 residues. With 4 bases clipped from V and 4 bases from J, the junction kept 7 bases outside the gene matches. Partial CDR3 DNA: TGTGCCAGCAGTTCGCCGGGACAGGGGTTCGGGGCCAACGTC. This sequence encodes CASSSPGQGFGANV. In full, the CDR3 is CASSSPGQGFGANVLTF. Combining the CDR3 with reference TRBV28 and TRBJ2-6 gives the whole variable domain DVKVTQSSRYLVKRTGEKVFLECVQDMDHENMFWYRQDPGLGLRLIYFSYDVKMKEKGDIPEGYSVSREKKERFSLILESASTNQTSMYLCASSSPGQGFGANVLTFGAGSRLTVL.

Note on this clone: The observed sequence ends 3 residues before the CDR3 terminus, with the missing tail filled in from the germline J gene. The chain links TRBV7-2 to TRBJ2-2, with 7 nucleotides matching TRBD2. V trimming: 4 bases; J trimming: 6 bases; junction bases outside the gene matches: 2. The CDR3 sequence is 13 residues long. CDR1 is SGHTA and CDR2 is FQGNSA in the germline V gene. The part of the CDR3 DNA that was read is TGTGCCAGCAGCTCACTAGCGTCCGGGGAG. Protein product: CASSSLASGE. In full, the CDR3 reads CASSSLASGELFF.

Worth noting for this clone: The CDR3 goes on 3 residues after the read ends, and that part is filled in from the germline J gene. This rearrangement joins TRBV28 to TRBJ2-6, with TRBD2 as a possible D gene (6 bases). This CDR3 comprises 17 residues. Trimming pared 3 bases from V and 8 bases from J, leaving 20 bases between. The germline CDR1 and CDR2 sequences are MDHEN and SYDVKM. The covered CDR3 bases are TGTGCCAGCAGTTTCTTTGAGCCAGGGACTGGAACCAACGTC. Translated, it gives CASSFFEPGTGTNV. In full, the CDR3 is CASSFFEPGTGTNVLTF.

A note on this clone: The observed sequence ends 3 residues before the CDR3 terminus, with the missing tail filled in from the germline J gene. The chain is built from TRBV5-1 and TRBJ2-3; tentative D call: TRBD1 (5 bases). Looked up from germline, CDR1 is SGHRS and CDR2 is YFSETQ. V was pared by 4 bases and J by 0 bases, with 6 bases between. This CDR3 is 13 amino acids long. The sequenced part of the CDR3 DNA is TGCGCCAGCAGCGGGGCTAGCACAGATACG. Its protein product is CASSGASTDT. The entire CDR3 protein reads CASSGASTDTQYF.

A note on this clone: The CDR3 goes on 3 residues after the read ends, and that part is filled in from the germline J gene. The chain recombines TRBV20-1 with TRBJ2-7, with TRBD2 matching over 9 bases. The junction had 12 bases not matched to a gene; V was cut back by 7 bases and J by 2 bases. Looked up from germline, CDR1 is DFQATT and CDR2 is SNEGSKA (reference sequence). This CDR3 is 15 amino acids long. CDR3 DNA (partial): TGCAGTGGCTCAGGATCTCTAGCGGGAACCTACGAG. Its translation is CSGSGSLAGTYE. The CDR3 reads in full as CSGSGSLAGTYEQYF.

Frequency places this clone as medium-sized. The read comes to an end 3 residues before the CDR3 does, leaving the germline J gene to fill in the end. This chain uses TRBV15 with TRBJ1-4; no reliable D call. V dropped 0 bases and J dropped 7 bases, with 9 bases sitting between them. The germline V gene encodes CDR1 LNHNV and CDR2 YYDKDF (reference sequence). There are 14 residues in the CDR3. CDR3 DNA, as far as it was read: TGTGCCACCAGCAGAGATCTAGGAGTTGAAAAA. Translating it yields CATSRDLGVEK. The complete CDR3 reads CATSRDLGVEKLFF.

Concerning this clone: With the read ending 3 residues before the CDR3 end, the germline J gene is used to fill in that end. This chain uses TRBV20-1 with TRBJ2-3, with 9 nucleotides matching TRBD2. V trimming: 6 bases; J trimming: 8 bases; junction bases outside the gene matches: 9. The CDR3 runs to 13 residues. Germline CDR1 reads DFQATT; CDR2 reads SNEGSKA (reference sequence). The DNA read from the CDR3 is TGCAGTGCCTCATCGCGGGAGGGAGGTACG. Encoded protein: CSASSREGGT. The full CDR3 reads CSASSREGGTQYF.

To note about this clone: The sequenced fragment ends 3 residues before the CDR3 boundary, so the rest is inferred from the germline J gene. The chain combines TRBV13 with TRBJ2-2; 7 bases are shared with TRBD2. The CDR3 is made up of 14 amino acids. J lost 4 bases, V lost 2 bases, and 1 base had no gene match. CDR1 is PRHDT and CDR2 is FYEKMQ in the germline V gene (reference sequence). CDR3 DNA (partial): TGTGCCAGCAGCTTACCGGGGGGCACCGGGGAG. Its protein is CASSLPGGTGE. The complete CDR3 protein is CASSLPGGTGELFF. The full variable domain, in which reference TRBV13 and TRBJ2-2 provide the parts outside the CDR3, is AAGVIQSPRHLIKEKRETATLKCYPIPRHDTVYWYQQGPGQDPQFLISFYEKMQSDKGSIPDRFSAQQFSDYHSELNMSSLELGDSALYFCASSLPGGTGELFFGEGSRLTVL.

Remarks on this clone: The observed sequence ends 3 residues before the CDR3 terminus, with the missing tail filled in from the germline J gene. The chain recombines TRBV19 with TRBJ2-2; perhaps TRBD1 as D (6 bases). Per the germline V gene, CDR1 is LNHDA and CDR2 is SQIVND (reference sequence). CDR3 size: 16 residues. V was clipped by 3 bases and J by 9 bases, with 20 bases between them. Incomplete CDR3 DNA: TGTGCCAGTAGTATTGAGGTTGCAGGGGCGGATCGGGAG. This sequence encodes CASSIEVAGADRE. The whole CDR3 is CASSIEVAGADRELFF.

About this clone itself: Read coverage stops 3 residues before the CDR3 terminus; the germline J gene supplies the remainder. This chain links TRBV19 with TRBJ2-2; TRBD1 matches at 10 bases. Germline assignment: CDR1 LNHDA and CDR2 SQIVND (reference sequence). The CDR3 runs 17 residues. V was clipped by 0 bases and J by 6 bases; unmatched bases: 7. CDR3 DNA (partial): TGTGCCAGTAGTATAGACCACTCGACAGGGGGCCCCGGGGAG. Its protein product is CASSIDHSTGGPGE. The whole CDR3 is CASSIDHSTGGPGELFF.

Concerning this clone itself: From the germline J gene comes the end of the CDR3, since the read stops 3 residues before it. The rearrangement links TRBV18 to TRBJ2-2, with 10 nucleotides matching TRBD2. This CDR3 spans 18 amino acids. Per the germline V gene, CDR1 is KGHSH and CDR2 is LQKENI. V gave up 3 bases and J gave up 4 bases; unmatched junction bases: 11. The chain's CDR3 is CASSPVASGSISTGELFF. The part of the CDR3 DNA that was read is TGTGCCAGCTCACCGGTGGCTAGCGGGAGTATTAGCACCGGGGAG.

As regards this clone: The read finishes 3 residues shy of the CDR3 end, and the germline J gene is used to complete it. The chain joins TRBV18 to TRBJ2-6; 14 bases agree with TRBD2. CDR3 length: 18 residues. Germline CDR1 is KGHSH and CDR2 is LQKENI. With V trimmed by 0 bases and J by 2 bases, 0 bases remained unmatched. The chain's CDR3 is CASSPPGLAGAGANVLTF. Incomplete CDR3 DNA: TGTGCCAGCTCACCACCGGGACTAGCGGGAGCTGGGGCCAACGTC.

To note about this clone: The read terminates 3 residues ahead of where the CDR3 ends, so the germline J gene completes it. This chain joins TRBV7-2 and TRBJ2-3; D may be TRBD2 (6 bases). The CDR3 covers 14 residues. The germline V gene has CDR1 SGHTA and CDR2 FQGNSA. V gave up 8 bases and J gave up 2 bases, with 14 bases separating them. CDR3 DNA, as far as it was read: TGTGCCAGCCTGCGCGCGGGAAACACAGATACG. As protein: CASLRAGNTDT. The whole CDR3 reads CASLRAGNTDTQYF.

Comments on this clone: Coverage ceases 3 residues before the CDR3 finishes, and the germline J gene fills in the end. V is TRBV9 and J is TRBJ2-1; 8 bases align to TRBD1. This CDR3 region has 15 residues. CDR1 is SGDLS, CDR2 YYNGEE, per germline. V shed 3 bases and J 5 bases; nucleotides not matched to a gene: 7. CDR3 DNA, as far as it was read: TGTGCCAGCAGCGGAAGGGACAGGCCCAACAATGAG. Translation: CASSGRDRPNNE. The entire CDR3 protein reads CASSGRDRPNNEQFF.

About this clone: The observed sequence ends 3 residues before the CDR3 terminus, with the missing tail filled in from the germline J gene. The gene calls are TRBV18 and TRBJ2-7, with D possibly TRBD2 on 6 matching bases. The CDR3 has 14 amino acids. V lost 2 bases and J 4 bases, leaving 12 bases between the germline ends. Germline CDR1 and CDR2: KGHSH and LQKENI. The CDR3 sequence: CASSPGAGRYEQYF. The sequenced CDR3 bases are TGTGCCAGCTCACCAGGAGCAGGGAGGTACGAG.

Of note for this clone: The read ends 3 residues before the CDR3 terminus; that terminus is restored from the germline J gene. V is TRBV20-1 and J is TRBJ2-3; TRBD2 matches at 12 bases. The CDR3 totals 13 residues. Germline-derived CDR1 and CDR2 are DFQATT and SNEGSKA (reference sequence). Losses at the gene ends were 7 bases for V and 6 bases for J; bases not matched to a gene: 5. Here the CDR3 reads CSVRLAGVDTQYF. The part of the CDR3 DNA that was read is TGCAGTGTAAGACTAGCGGGAGTTGATACG.

To note about this clone: The read terminates 3 residues ahead of where the CDR3 ends, so the germline J gene completes it. J is TRBJ2-7 and V is TRBV5-1, with D perhaps TRBD1 (7 bases). V dropped 2 bases and J dropped 5 bases, with 14 bases sitting between them. This CDR3 is built from 14 residues. The germline V gene has CDR1 SGHRS and CDR2 YFSETQ. This chain's CDR3 is CASSFAGQPNEQYF. Partial CDR3 DNA: TGCGCCAGCAGCTTCGCGGGACAGCCAAACGAG.

This CDR3 reads CASSQQQETQYF. CDR3 DNA (partial): TGTGCCAGCAGCCAACAGCAAGAGACC. The chain has TRBV13 and TRBJ2-5, with D unresolved. The CDR3 end falls 3 residues outside the read, so it is completed with the germline J gene. Looked up from germline, CDR1 is PRHDT and CDR2 is FYEKMQ (reference sequence). The CDR3 totals 12 residues. V lost 5 bases, J lost 2 bases, and 6 bases lay in between.